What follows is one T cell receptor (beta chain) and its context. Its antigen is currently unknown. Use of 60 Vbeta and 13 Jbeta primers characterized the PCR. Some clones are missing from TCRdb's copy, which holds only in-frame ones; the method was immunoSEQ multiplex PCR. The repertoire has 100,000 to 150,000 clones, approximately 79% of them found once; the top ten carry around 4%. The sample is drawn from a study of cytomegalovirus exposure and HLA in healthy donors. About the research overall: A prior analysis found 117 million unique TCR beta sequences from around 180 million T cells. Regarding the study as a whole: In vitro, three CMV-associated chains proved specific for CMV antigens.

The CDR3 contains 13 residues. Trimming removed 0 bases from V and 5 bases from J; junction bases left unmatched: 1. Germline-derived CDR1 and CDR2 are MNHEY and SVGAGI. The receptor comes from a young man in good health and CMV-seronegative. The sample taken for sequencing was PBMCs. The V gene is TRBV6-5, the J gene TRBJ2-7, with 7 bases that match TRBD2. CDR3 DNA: TGTGCCAGCAGTTACTCGGGGGGGAACGAGCAGTACTTC. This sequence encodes CASSYSGGNEQYF.